The sequence of this TCR beta chain was determined in a study of cytomegalovirus exposure and HLA in healthy donors. This clone rates as medium-sized. Germline V CDR1 and CDR2: SGHTS, YDEGEE. J was trimmed by 5 bases and V by 3 bases; bases with no gene match: 3. The CDR3 has 14 amino acids. Primers included in the PCR were 60 Vbeta and 13 Jbeta primers. Sequenced by immunoSEQ multiplex PCR; TCRdb stores in-frame clones only, minus some. In the table there are more than 50,000 clones, approximately 71% of which are singletons. Sequencing was performed on PBMCs. The receptor's source is a man aged 40-50 years in good health and CMV-seropositive. The chain links TRBV5-8 to TRBJ2-1; TRBD2 agrees at 9 bases. CDR3 nucleotide sequence: TGTGCCAGCAGCTGGGGACTAGCTAACAATGAGCAGTTCTTC. Its protein product is CASSWGLANNEQFF.